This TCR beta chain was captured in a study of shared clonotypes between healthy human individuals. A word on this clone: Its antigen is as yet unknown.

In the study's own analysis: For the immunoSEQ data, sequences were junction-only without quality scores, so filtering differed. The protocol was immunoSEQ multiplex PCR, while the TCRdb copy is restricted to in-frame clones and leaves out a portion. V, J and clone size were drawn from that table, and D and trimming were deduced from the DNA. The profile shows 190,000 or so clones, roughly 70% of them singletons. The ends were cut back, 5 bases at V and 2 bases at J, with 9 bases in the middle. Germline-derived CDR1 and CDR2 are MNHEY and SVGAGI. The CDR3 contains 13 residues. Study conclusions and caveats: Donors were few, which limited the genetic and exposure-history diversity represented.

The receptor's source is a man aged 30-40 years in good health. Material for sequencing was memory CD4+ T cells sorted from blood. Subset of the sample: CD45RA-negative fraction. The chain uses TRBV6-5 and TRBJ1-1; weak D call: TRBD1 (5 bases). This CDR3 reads CASSRTKNTEAFF. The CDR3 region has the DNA TGTGCCAGCAGTCGGACAAAAAACACTGAAGCTTTCTTT.